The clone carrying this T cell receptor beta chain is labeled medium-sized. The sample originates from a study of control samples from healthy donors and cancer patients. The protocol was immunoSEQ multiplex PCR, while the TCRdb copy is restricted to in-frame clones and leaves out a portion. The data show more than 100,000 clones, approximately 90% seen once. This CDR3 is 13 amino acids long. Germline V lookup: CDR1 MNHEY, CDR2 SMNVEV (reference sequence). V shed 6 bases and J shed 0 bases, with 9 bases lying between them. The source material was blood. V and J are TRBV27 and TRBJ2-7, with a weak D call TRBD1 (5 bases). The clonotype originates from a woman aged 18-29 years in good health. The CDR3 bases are TGTGCCAGCAGGGTGGACATCTCCTACGAGCAGTACTTC. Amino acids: CASRVDISYEQYF.